Listed here are 10 T cell receptor beta chains from one sample, sequenced in a study of graft-versus-host responses after intestinal transplantation. Libraries were prepared by immunoSEQ multiplex PCR; TCRdb keeps only in-frame clonotypes and omits some of them. In the table there are some 10,000 clones, 60% to 85% of which are singletons. Here the sequenced sample was PBMCs, taken roughly 490 days after intestinal transplant. These receptors all come from a human patient who received an intestinal transplant, so some T cells may come from the graft donor.

The DNA for the CDR3 is TGCGCCAGCAGTCAATCTACTGTGGAACAGCCCCAGCATTTT. Protein sequence: CASSQSTVEQPQHF. This chain connects TRBV23-1 to TRBJ1-5; no definite D call. TRBV23-1 carries the ORF label, with uncertain function. The CDR3 is 14 amino acids. Trimming removed 0 bases at V and 7 bases at J, with 10 bases between.

This clone has only a few counts. The gene calls are TRBV28 and TRBJ2-1, with TRBD1 identical over 10 bases. Trimming at V came to 5 bases and at J to 6 bases, leaving 7 bases not matched to a gene. The CDR3 runs to 15 residues. Germline V CDR1 and CDR2: MDHEN, SYDVKM. The CDR3 coding sequence is TGTGCCAGCAGTCGGGACAGGGGATTGGCCAATGAGCAGTTCTTC. Amino acids: CASSRDRGLANEQFF.

This clone has only one observation. V usage is TRBV18 and J usage is TRBJ2-7; 8 nucleotides align to TRBD1. Germline CDR1 is KGHSH and CDR2 is LQKENI. V shed 6 bases and J 6 bases; nucleotides not matched to a gene: 13. The CDR3 has 15 amino acids. In DNA form, the CDR3 reads TGTGCCAGCTCCCCGCTCGGGCAGGGGGCCGGCGAGCAGTACTTC. It yields the protein CASSPLGQGAGEQYF.

Only a few counts were recorded for this clone. The rearrangement joins TRBV9 to TRBJ1-5; 9 bases map to TRBD1. V gave up 4 bases and J gave up 7 bases; unmatched junction bases: 6. Per germline, CDR1 SGDLS and CDR2 YYNGEE. CDR3 length: 14 residues. Here the CDR3 DNA reads TGTGCCAGCAGCCAACAGGGGGCTCACCAGCCCCAGCATTTT. Translating it yields CASSQQGAHQPQHF. Full variable domain (missing parts from reference TRBV9 and TRBJ1-5): DSGVTQTPKHLITATGQRVTLRCSPRSGDLSVYWYQQSLDQGLQFLIQYYNGEERAKGNILERFSAQQFPDLHSELNLSSLELGDSALYFCASSQQGAHQPQHFGDGTRLSIL.

This rearrangement joins TRBV6-1 to TRBJ2-1, with TRBD2 matching over 11 bases. The germline V gene has CDR1 MNHNS and CDR2 SASEGT. The CDR3 covers 15 residues. Unmatched junction bases numbered 3, after V lost 6 bases and J lost 2 bases. CDR3 sequence: CASSGTSGAYNEQFF. In DNA form, the CDR3 reads TGTGCCAGCAGCGGGACTAGCGGAGCCTACAATGAGCAGTTCTTC.

V usage is TRBV18 and J usage is TRBJ2-5; D is unresolved. The V gene's germline CDR1 is KGHSH and CDR2 LQKENI. The CDR3 loop spans 15 amino acids. V was pared by 6 bases and J by 4 bases, with 18 bases between. The CDR3 is CASSLTGGGRETQYF. CDR3 DNA sequence: TGTGCCAGCTCTCTTACCGGCGGTGGTCGAGAGACCCAGTACTTC. Full variable domain (remainder filled in from reference TRBV18 and TRBJ2-5): NAGVMQNPRHLVRRRGQEARLRCSPMKGHSHVYWYRQLPEEGLKFMVYLQKENIIDESGMPKERFSAEFPKEGPSILRIQQVVRGDSAAYFCASSLTGGGRETQYFGPGTRLLVL.

The rearrangement joins TRBV19 to TRBJ2-5; possible D gene TRBD2, 6 bases. This CDR3 is built from 15 residues. The germline gives CDR1 LNHDA, CDR2 SQIVND (reference sequence). Trimming took off 6 bases at V and 5 bases at J, with 19 bases between the two ends. The CDR3 region has the DNA TGTGCCAGTAGAGGTTTGGGGGAGGTGCATGAGACCCAGTACTTC. Translated, it gives CASRGLGEVHETQYF.

CDR3 DNA: TGCGCCAGCAGCTTGGTTTTCAGGGAAGGTGGATCACCCCTCCACTTT. Translated: CASSLVFREGGSPLHF. V and J are TRBV5-1 and TRBJ1-6, with D possibly being TRBD1 (5 bases). CDR3 length equals 16 residues. V gave up 0 bases and J gave up 10 bases, with 17 bases separating them. Germline assignment: CDR1 SGHRS and CDR2 YFSETQ.

This chain uses TRBV6-6 with TRBJ2-7; no clear D gene. V was pared by 4 bases and J by 7 bases, with 11 bases between. The CDR3 contains 12 residues. The germline CDR1 and CDR2 sequences are MNHNY and SVGAGI (reference sequence). The CDR3 loop is CASSWEVSEQYF. The CDR3 DNA reads TGTGCCAGCAGTTGGGAAGTAAGTGAGCAGTACTTC.

The chain joins TRBV6-6 to TRBJ2-2; D gene uncertain. Trimming pared 4 bases from V and 8 bases from J, leaving 14 bases between. CDR3 length equals 14 residues. Germline CDR1 is MNHNY and CDR2 is SVGAGI (reference sequence). The DNA for the CDR3 is TGTGCCAGCAGTTCCAACTTCGAGACGGGGGAGCTGTTTTTT. Its translation: CASSSNFETGELFF.